This TCR beta chain was recovered during a study of shared clonotypes between healthy human individuals (dated by TCRdb to 2018 to 2020). Regarding the study in general: A couple of women and three men aged 18 to 49 years were included in the cohort. Per donor, leukapheresis produced somewhere between about 0.94 and 9.5 billion PBMCs. Per donor, three plates each were used for CD4 naive and CD4 memory, two for CD8 naive, and one for CD8 memory. To estimate repertoire size and how much clonotype sharing occurs between individuals, the study deeply sequenced the blood TCR repertoires of 5 or 6 healthy adults. To increase sequencing depth and limit assay-specific biases, TCR repertoire library preparation and sequencing were carried out by different laboratories using diverse techniques. The full study reports these points: The genetic and exposure-history diversity represented was limited by the small number of donors. Sampling was restricted to blood, and TCR repertoires in tissue are likely to differ from TCR repertoires in blood. Higher generation probabilities were observed for clonotypes shared by all four sorted-subset donors than for non-shared clonotypes. Naive subsets generally had larger estimated clonotype richness than memory subsets did. Sharing across four donors was observed for about 4.8% of naive CD4, over 3% of naive CD8, 2.3% of memory CD4, and around 0.4% of memory CD8 clonotypes. Even with the large sequencing depth, rarefaction of the sorted-subset datasets indicated that sequencing was incomplete. Pairwise subsampling indicated that sequencing depth was expected to affect the degree of clonotype sharing among donors.

The junction carries 17 bases between V and J, which are trimmed by 6 bases and 2 bases respectively. As encoded in the germline V gene, CDR1 is MGHDK while CDR2 is SYGVNS. The CDR3, from cysteine to phenylalanine, totals 15 residues. Here the CDR3 DNA is all that survives: 45 bases in frame from base 1. Using the deep immunoSEQ assay, TCR CDR3 regions were amplified from genomic DNA by multiplex PCR. For each cell subset, the extracted genomic DNA was distributed evenly across all wells of several immunoSEQ 96-well plates, and each plate served as one replicate. For sorted subsets, around 200 ng genomic DNA, equal to about 30,000 T cell genomes, was loaded into each replicate PCR. The purified libraries were quantified using a Qubit 3.0 fluorometer, sized with a Bioanalyzer 2100, and then quantified again using the KAPA Library Quantification kit. Each immunoSEQ 96-well plate was sequenced on its own single-read 150-cycle Illumina NextSeq 550 flow cell. Per the original workflow: Because the immunoSEQ output held only junctional sequences and lacked quality scores, the filtering could not match the filtering applied to full-length reads. To assign V/J genes and CDR3, sequences were annotated against IMGT germline references using PyIR, a Python wrapper for IgBLAST v1.9. Reads were filtered out if the reads had weak V/J assignments (E-value above 1e-6), no CDR3, stop codons, out-of-frame junctions, or ambiguous translated residues. A V3J clonotype was defined by an identical inferred V gene, J gene, and CDR3 amino acid sequence. Percentage overlap between repertoires was computed as shared unique clonotypes divided by the size of the smaller repertoire. RTK rarefaction, the Chao1 estimator, and Recon v2.1 estimates of unobserved clonotypes were used to assess repertoire richness. OLGA was used to compute generation probabilities for all TCRbeta clonotypes that the gDNA method yielded from a few donors. The source is immuneACCESS, and TCRdb retained only in-frame sequences with V and J called. Part of the clones is not carried over; for the studies checked, unresolved V genes explain less than half of this, and the remainder is unexplained. The V and J calls and clone size come from that table; D and trimming were worked out from the DNA. For this sample there are nearly 750,000 clones; 55% to 75% appear just once. Of the sample, under 2% is held by the ten largest clones.

The donors were healthy, HIV-negative adults who had no recently reported acute infections or vaccinations. Only Caucasian adults living in Nashville, Tennessee, USA were represented among the donors. CD4+ T cells were enriched by magnetic negative selection; naive cells were then positively selected on CD45RA, and the negative fraction formed the memory subset. Blood was obtained by leukapheresis, after which PBMCs were separated by Ficoll-Histopaque density gradient centrifugation and cryopreserved in liquid nitrogen vapor phase. Purity and quantity of every magnetically sorted T cell population were checked by analytical flow cytometry. Genomic DNA was isolated from every sorted fraction and measured by UV absorbance on a Nanodrop 2000c. As to this clone: Its antigen remains undetermined. No base-level quality is on record; no much larger clone is a single base apart.

What was sequenced was memory CD4+ T cells sorted from blood. This specimen's cell subset or site label, per the study, means: CD45RA-negative fraction. Recombination joined TRBV25-1 with TRBJ2-7, with no confidently assigned D gene. The origin of this receptor is a woman in her 30s in good health. Here is the DNA: TGTGCCAGCAGCGAAGGACGGAGCGCCCCCTACGAGCAGTACTTC. Translated, it reads CASSEGRSAPYEQYF.